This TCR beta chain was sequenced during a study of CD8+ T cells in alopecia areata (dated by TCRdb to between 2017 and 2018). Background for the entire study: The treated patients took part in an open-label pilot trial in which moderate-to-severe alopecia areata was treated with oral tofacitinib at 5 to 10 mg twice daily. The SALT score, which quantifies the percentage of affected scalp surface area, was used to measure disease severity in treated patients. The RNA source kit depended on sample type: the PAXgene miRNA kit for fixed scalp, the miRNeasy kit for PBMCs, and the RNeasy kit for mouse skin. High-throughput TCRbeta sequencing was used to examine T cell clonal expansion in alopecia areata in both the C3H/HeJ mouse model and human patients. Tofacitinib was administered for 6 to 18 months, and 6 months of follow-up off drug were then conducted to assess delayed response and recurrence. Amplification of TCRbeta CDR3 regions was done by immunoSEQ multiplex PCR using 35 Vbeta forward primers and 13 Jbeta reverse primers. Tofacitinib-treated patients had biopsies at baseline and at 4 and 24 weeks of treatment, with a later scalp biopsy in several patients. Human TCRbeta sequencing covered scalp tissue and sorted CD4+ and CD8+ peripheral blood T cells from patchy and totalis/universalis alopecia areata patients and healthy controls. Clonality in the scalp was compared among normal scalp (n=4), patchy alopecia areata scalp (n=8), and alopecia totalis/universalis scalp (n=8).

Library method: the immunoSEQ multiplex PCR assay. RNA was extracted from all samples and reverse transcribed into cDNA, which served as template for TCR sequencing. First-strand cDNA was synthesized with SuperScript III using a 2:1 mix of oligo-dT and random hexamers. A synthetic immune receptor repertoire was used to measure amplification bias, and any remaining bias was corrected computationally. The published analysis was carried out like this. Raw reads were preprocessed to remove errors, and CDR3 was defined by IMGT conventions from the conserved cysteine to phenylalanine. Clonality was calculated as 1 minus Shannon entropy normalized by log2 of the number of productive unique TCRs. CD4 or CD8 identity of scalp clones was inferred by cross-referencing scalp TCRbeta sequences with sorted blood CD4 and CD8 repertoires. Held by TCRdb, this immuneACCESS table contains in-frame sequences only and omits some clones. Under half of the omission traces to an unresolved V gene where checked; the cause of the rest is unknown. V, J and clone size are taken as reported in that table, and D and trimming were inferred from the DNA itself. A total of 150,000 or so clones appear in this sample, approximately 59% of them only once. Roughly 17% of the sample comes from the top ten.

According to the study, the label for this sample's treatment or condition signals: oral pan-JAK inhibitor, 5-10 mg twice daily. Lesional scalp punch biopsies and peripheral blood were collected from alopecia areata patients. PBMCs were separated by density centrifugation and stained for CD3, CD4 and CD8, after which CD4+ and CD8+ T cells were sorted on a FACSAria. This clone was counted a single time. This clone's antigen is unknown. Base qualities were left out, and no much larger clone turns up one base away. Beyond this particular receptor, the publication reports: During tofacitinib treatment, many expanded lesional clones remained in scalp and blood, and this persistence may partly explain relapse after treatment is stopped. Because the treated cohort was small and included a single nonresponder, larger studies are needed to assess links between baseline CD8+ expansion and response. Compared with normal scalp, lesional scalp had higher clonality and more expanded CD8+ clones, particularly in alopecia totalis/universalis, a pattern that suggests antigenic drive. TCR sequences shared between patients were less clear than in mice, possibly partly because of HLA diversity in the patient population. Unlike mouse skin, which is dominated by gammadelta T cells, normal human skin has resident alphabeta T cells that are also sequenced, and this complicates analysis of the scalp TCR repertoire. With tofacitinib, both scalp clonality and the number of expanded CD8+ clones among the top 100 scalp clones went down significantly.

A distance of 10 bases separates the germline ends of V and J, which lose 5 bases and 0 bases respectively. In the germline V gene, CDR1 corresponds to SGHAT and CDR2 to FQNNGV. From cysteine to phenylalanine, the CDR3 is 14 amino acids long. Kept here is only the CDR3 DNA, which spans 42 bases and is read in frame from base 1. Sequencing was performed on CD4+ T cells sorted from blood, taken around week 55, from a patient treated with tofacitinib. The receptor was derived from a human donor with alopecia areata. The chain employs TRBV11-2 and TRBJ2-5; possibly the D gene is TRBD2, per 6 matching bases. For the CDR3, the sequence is CASSRDSYQETQYF. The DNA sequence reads TGTGCCAGCAGCAGGGACTCTTACCAAGAGACCCAGTACTTC. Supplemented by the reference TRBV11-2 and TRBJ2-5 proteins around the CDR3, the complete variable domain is EAGVAQSPRYKIIEKRQSVAFWCNPISGHATLYWYQQILGQGPKLLIQFQNNGVVDDSQLPKDRFSAERLKGVDSTLKIQPAKLEDSAVYLCASSRDSYQETQYFGPGTRLLVL.